The clone carrying this TCR beta chain was seen only a few times. The data were obtained in a study of blood T cells in healthy people across ages. Primed by a sample-barcoded 5' primer and a J-beta primer mix, a second PCR proceeded for roughly 6 to 12 cycles. TCRdb independently ran MiXCR on the 5' RACE reads; one entry per CDR3 protein. Among some 1,800,000 distinct CDR3 sequences listed, around 40% were seen once. The sequence derives from a human donor in good health. The sample comprised blood.

DNA for the CDR3: TGTGCCAGCAGTCCGGGGGGACAGGGGGCCTACAATGAGCAGTTCTTC. This codes for CASSPGGQGAYNEQFF. This chain uses TRBV28 with TRBJ2-1; 11 nucleotides line up with TRBD1. Germline values: CDR1 MDHEN, CDR2 SYDVKM. With 5 bases clipped from V and 2 bases from J, the junction kept 5 bases outside the gene matches. The CDR3 runs to 16 residues.